What follows describes a single T cell receptor beta chain. This specimen comes from a study of multiple sclerosis patients with progressive multifocal leukoencephalopathy. Germline lookup yields CDR1 SGHNT and CDR2 YENEEA. There are 14 residues in the CDR3. V lost 5 bases to trimming and J lost 5 bases; unmatched junction nucleotides: 7. Noted time point: before natalizumab initiation. The T0 samples predate the first natalizumab infusion. TCRdb's copy holds only in-frame clones and misses some; the assay was immunoSEQ multiplex PCR. The top ten hold less than 2% of the sample, which has fewer than 35,000 clones, 80% to 95% seen once.

The chain combines TRBV11-3 with TRBJ1-1; the match to TRBD1 covers 8 bases. This sequence originates from a man aged 30 to 45 with multiple sclerosis. Sequences were obtained from PBMCs. DNA for the CDR3: TGTGCCAGCAGCCCGTCACAGGGGGGGACTGAAGCTTTCTTT. Translating gives CASSPSQGGTEAFF. Looking up the rest from reference TRBV11-3 and TRBJ1-1 gives the full variable domain: EAGVVQSPRYKIIEKKQPVAFWCNPISGHNTLYWYLQNLGQGPELLIRYENEEAVDDSQLPKDRFSAERLKGVDSTLKIQPAELGDSAVYLCASSPSQGGTEAFFGQGTRLTVV.